The source of this TCR beta chain is a study of T cell changes during pregnancy in multiple sclerosis. Measured with immunoSEQ multiplex PCR; TCRdb has only the in-frame clones, and not every one. Among around 57,000 clones listed, about nine tenths were seen once. The sequence was collected from a female donor in good health, enrolled as a control in a pregnancy study. The material was peripheral blood, obtained in the first trimester of pregnancy.

The DNA of the CDR3 is TGTGCCAGCAGCCCTAGTGGAGGGGACCTCTATGGCTACACCTTC. Its protein is CASSPSGGDLYGYTF. The rearrangement links TRBV7-3 to TRBJ1-2, with D possibly matching TRBD1 (5 bases). Germline CDR1 and CDR2: SGHTA and FQGTGA. V was shortened by 5 bases and J by 4 bases, with 17 bases between the two germline ends. CDR3 length: 15 residues.